The rows below give T cell receptor beta chains drawn from one sample of a study of control samples from healthy donors and cancer patients. Here immunoSEQ multiplex PCR was the method, and the copy in TCRdb shows in-frame clones only, minus some. The repertoire holds about 94,000 clones, 90% seen once, with 3.5% to 4.5% in the top ten. The sample consisted of blood. The receptors come from a woman aged 18-35 years in good health. Each CDR3 is given with its conserved first and last residue. D genes are given only for firm matches. Size is stated for part of the rows, as once, few or many counts, or as a class when the clone is expanded.

v_gene	d_gene	abundance	j_gene	CDR3aa	CDR3nt
TRBV11-2	NA	NA	TRBJ2-3	CASSLDGAVRDTQYF	TGTGCCAGCAGCTTAGACGGGGCTGTTCGAGATACGCAGTATTTT
TRBV28	NA	NA	TRBJ1-1	CASSFLNTEAFF	TGTGCCAGCAGTTTTCTCAACACTGAAGCTTTCTTT
TRBV7-3	NA	NA	TRBJ2-7	CASSLDNSGTYEQYF	TGTGCCAGCAGCTTAGATAATAGCGGAACCTACGAGCAGTACTTC
TRBV2	NA	NA	TRBJ1-1	CASRSGFAEAFF	TGTGCCAGCCGGTCCGGGTTCGCTGAAGCTTTCTTT
TRBV2	NA	NA	TRBJ1-2	CASSGGTNYGYTF	TGTGCCAGCAGTGGGGGCACTAACTATGGCTACACCTTC
TRBV5-1	TRBD1	NA	TRBJ1-1	CASSFVRDRGSEAFF	TGCGCCAGCAGCTTCGTGAGGGACAGGGGCTCTGAAGCTTTCTTT
TRBV2	TRBD1	NA	TRBJ1-1	CASGPGQGSSTFF	TGTGCCAGCGGGCCCGGACAGGGTAGTTCTACTTTCTTT
TRBV19	TRBD1	few	TRBJ2-2	CASKGRQGNTGELFF	TGTGCCAGTAAAGGGCGACAGGGGAACACCGGGGAGCTGTTTTTT
TRBV2	TRBD1	NA	TRBJ2-1	CASSIDRGSNEQFF	TGTGCCAGCAGTATTGACAGGGGGTCCAATGAGCAGTTCTTC
TRBV9	TRBD1	NA	TRBJ1-3	CASSVEQGALNTIYF	TGTGCCAGCAGCGTAGAACAGGGGGCTTTAAACACCATATATTTT
TRBV6-5	TRBD1	NA	TRBJ2-7	CASNKQGMVTGQYF	TGTGCCAGCAACAAACAGGGGATGGTTACGGGGCAGTACTTC
TRBV4-1	NA	once	TRBJ2-5	CASNRGGPGMGQETQYF	TGCGCCAGCAACCGAGGGGGTCCGGGGATGGGCCAAGAGACCCAGTACTTC
TRBV11-2	NA	NA	TRBJ1-1	CASSLDQLTVAFF	TGTGCCAGCAGCTTAGATCAGCTAACAGTAGCTTTCTTT
TRBV5-1	NA	NA	TRBJ2-5	CASSLGSRNQETQYF	TGCGCCAGCAGCTTGGGGAGCAGGAACCAAGAGACCCAGTACTTC
TRBV10-1	NA	NA	TRBJ2-7	CASSGPTPMGYEQYF	TGCGCCAGCAGTGGACCCACCCCAATGGGCTACGAGCAGTACTTC
TRBV27	TRBD1	NA	TRBJ2-5	CASSSLSPYRGREETQYF	TGTGCCAGCAGTTCCCTAAGCCCATACAGGGGGCGTGAAGAGACCCAGTACTTC
TRBV10-2	NA	NA	TRBJ1-2	CAVGNPFYGYTF	TGCGCCGTCGGAAACCCCTTCTATGGCTACACCTTC
TRBV3-1/TRBV3-2	NA	NA	TRBJ1-6	CASSQDQGSRSPLHF	TGTGCCAGCAGCCAAGATCAGGGTTCGCGTTCACCCCTCCACTTT
TRBV7-8	NA	NA	TRBJ1-1	CASSIGLGVGTEAFF	TGTGCCAGCAGCATAGGTCTGGGGGTGGGCACTGAAGCTTTCTTT
TRBV2	TRBD2	few	TRBJ2-2	CASSEGGFILRGWTGELFF	TGTGCCAGCAGTGAAGGAGGGTTTATCTTGCGGGGGTGGACCGGGGAGCTGTTTTTT
TRBV19	NA	NA	TRBJ1-5	CASSTTKGIYSNQPQHF	TGTGCCAGTAGTACCACTAAGGGGATATATAGCAATCAGCCCCAGCATTTT
TRBV5-1	TRBD1	NA	TRBJ2-3	CASSLGQGFADTQYF	TGCGCCAGCAGCCTGGGACAGGGGTTTGCAGATACGCAGTATTTT
TRBV7-6	NA	NA	TRBJ1-1	CASSSWTLGGKSRTEAFF	TGTGCCAGCAGCAGTTGGACACTCGGGGGGAAGTCCAGGACTGAAGCTTTCTTT
TRBV20-1	NA	few	TRBJ2-3	CSAGGRDTQYF	TGCAGTGCAGGGGGGCGGGATACGCAGTATTTT
TRBV6-4	NA	NA	TRBJ1-1	CASSETVGTEAFF	TGTGCCAGCAGTGAGACGGTTGGGACTGAAGCTTTCTTT
TRBV7-9	NA	NA	TRBJ2-1	CASSYNRQFPFF	TGTGCCAGCAGCTACAATCGACAGTTCCCGTTCTTC
TRBV6-6	TRBD1	NA	TRBJ1-2	CAGNRGSNYGYTF	TGTGCCGGAAACAGGGGGTCTAACTATGGCTACACCTTC
TRBV9	NA	NA	TRBJ2-3	CASSPWKGGTDTQYF	TGTGCCAGTTCTCCTTGGAAGGGGGGCACAGATACGCAGTATTTT
TRBV2	TRBD2	NA	TRBJ2-1	CASIGLAASNEQFF	TGTGCCAGCATAGGACTAGCGGCGTCCAATGAGCAGTTCTTC